Shown below are 11 T cell receptor beta chains from a single sample sequenced in a study of blood T cells in healthy people across ages. A sample-barcoded 5' primer and a J-beta primer mix were used in a second PCR of about 7 to 12 cycles. Using its own MiXCR run on the 5' RACE reads, TCRdb lists one record per CDR3 protein. The sample records some 880,000 distinct CDR3 sequences, around 36% being singletons. Sequences were obtained from blood. The source is a man younger than 35 in good health.

The J gene is TRBJ2-5, the V gene TRBV7-2; 7 nucleotides match TRBD2. CDR3 length: 17 residues. CDR1 is SGHTA and CDR2 is FQGNSA in the germline V gene. V dropped 0 bases and J dropped 11; count of bases not matched to a gene: 18. The CDR3 sequence: CASSLAGGGEGRNEQYF. CDR3 sequence (DNA): TGTGCCAGCAGCTTAGCTGGGGGAGGGGAGGGTCGGAATGAGCAGTACTTC.

This clonotype was counted at least ten times. The rearrangement links TRBV27 to TRBJ1-1; D ambiguous. Germline CDR1 MNHEY, CDR2 SMNVEV (reference sequence). V lost 6 bases to trimming and J lost 0 bases, with 8 bases between them. The CDR3 contains 13 residues. CDR3 sequence reads: CASSLELNTEAFF. DNA for the CDR3: TGTGCCAGCAGCTTAGAACTGAACACTGAAGCTTTCTTT.

CDR3 in amino acids: CATSRDAGNYYGYTF. DNA of the CDR3: TGTGCCACCAGCAGAGATGCCGGCAACTACTATGGCTACACCTTC. This chain joins TRBV15 and TRBJ1-2; no definite D call. V gave up 0 bases and J gave up 3 bases, with 11 bases separating them. The CDR3 loop spans 15 amino acids. Germline loops: CDR1 LNHNV, CDR2 YYDKDF (reference sequence).

J is TRBJ1-2 and V is TRBV24-1; D gene uncertain. V was cut by 1 base and J by 4 bases, with 12 bases left in between. CDR3 length: 15 residues. Germline assignment: CDR1 KGHDR and CDR2 SFDVKD. The CDR3 sequence is CATSDLPENSYGYTF. The DNA of the CDR3 is TGTGCCACCAGTGATTTACCAGAAAATTCCTATGGCTACACCTTC.

This clonotype was observed at least ten times. This rearrangement joins TRBV10-3 to TRBJ1-2, with TRBD1 identical over 9 bases. The V gene's germline CDR1 is ENHRY and CDR2 SYGVKD. The CDR3 runs to 13 residues. Unmatched junction bases numbered 2, after V lost 6 bases and J lost 3 bases. The CDR3 region is CAISTGGDYGYTF. CDR3 bases: TGTGCCATCAGCACAGGGGGCGACTATGGCTACACCTTC.

This clonotype was found a few times. The V gene is TRBV9, the J gene TRBJ2-3; tentatively, D is TRBD1 or TRBD2 (6 bases each). The CDR3 has 14 amino acids. Between the trimmed V and J ends, which lost 5 bases and 4 bases, there was a span of 14 bases. The germline CDR1 and CDR2 sequences are SGDLS and YYNGEE. In nucleotides, the CDR3 is TGTGCCAGCAGTGGGGGGCGCGGAGCAGATACGCAGTATTTT. This gives the protein CASSGGRGADTQYF.

The chain joins TRBV9 to TRBJ2-7; D is perhaps TRBD1 or TRBD2 (5 bases each). V dropped 3 bases and J dropped 7 bases, with 23 bases sitting between them. This CDR3 comprises 16 residues. CDR1 and CDR2 (germline): SGDLS, YYNGEE. The CDR3, as DNA: TGTGCCAGCAGCGGGGACGAGGGGCACTCCTACAATGAGCAGTACTTC. Its translation is CASSGDEGHSYNEQYF.

The count of this clonotype is one. The V and J genes are TRBV7-8 and TRBJ1-1; D is perhaps TRBD1 (5 bases). V was clipped by 2 bases and J by 11 bases, with 9 bases between them. The germline V gene has CDR1 SGHVS and CDR2 FQNEAQ. This CDR3 comprises 11 residues. The CDR3 protein is CASSLWGDAFF. The CDR3, as DNA: TGTGCCAGCAGCTTATGGGGGGATGCTTTCTTT.

V and J are TRBV12-3 or TRBV12-4 and TRBJ2-7; unclear D gene. The V and J ends lost 4 bases and 1 base respectively, with 8 bases between them. CDR3 length: 13 amino acids. This CDR3 is CASSCGSSYEQYF. CDR3 DNA sequence: TGTGCCAGCAGTTGTGGCAGTTCCTACGAGCAGTACTTC.

This chain uses TRBV24-1 with TRBJ1-1; TRBD1 matches at 7 bases. V dropped 4 bases and J dropped 10; count of bases not matched to a gene: 8. Germline CDR1 and CDR2: KGHDR and SFDVKD. The CDR3 is 13 amino acids. The CDR3 region has the DNA TGTGCCACCAGTGACCGGACCGCAGGGGGAGCTTTCTTT. This sequence encodes CATSDRTAGGAFF.

J is TRBJ2-2 and V is TRBV7-2; D is uncertain. The germline gives CDR1 SGHTA, CDR2 FQGNSA. V lost 0 bases and J lost 1, with 12 bases in between. The CDR3 loop spans 17 amino acids. This CDR3 is CASSLAFLTGNTGELFF. The CDR3 bases are TGTGCCAGCAGCTTAGCCTTTTTGACGGGGAACACCGGGGAGCTGTTTTTT.